This T cell receptor (beta chain) comes out of a study of T cell repertoires in cytomegalovirus infection. In its sample, this clonotype was seen a few times. TCRdb re-derived calls from the reads in MiXCR, one entry per CDR3 protein. The table lists 630,000 or so distinct CDR3 sequences, roughly 26% of them singletons, with 8% in the top ten. The clonotype originates from a human donor in good health (CMV status not recorded). Some clones in this sample may be carry-over from other donors' samples. The sample consisted of CD8+ T cells from PBMCs.

CDR3 residues: CASSFPQLYRGYTF. CDR3 DNA sequence: TGTGCCAGCAGTTTCCCCCAGTTGTATCGGGGCTACACCTTC. The rearrangement uses TRBV28 and TRBJ1-2; no firm D call. CDR1 and CDR2 from the germline V gene are MDHEN and SYDVKM. V lost 3 bases, J lost 8 bases, and 16 bases lay in between. CDR3 size: 14 residues.